Below are 6 T cell receptor beta chains sequenced from a single sample in a study of shared clonotypes between healthy human individuals. Here immunoSEQ multiplex PCR was the method, and the copy in TCRdb shows in-frame clones only, minus some. The sample lists about 1.1 million clones, approximately 80% occurring once. The specimen sequenced was memory CD4+ T cells from PBMCs. The sample's subset: CD45RA-negative fraction. Receptors were obtained from a man between 18 and 29 years old in good health. Some clones in this sample may be carry-over from other donors' samples.

The gene calls are TRBV27 and TRBJ2-5, with 7 nucleotides matching TRBD2. The germline V gene has CDR1 MNHEY and CDR2 SMNVEV (reference sequence). V trimming: 5 bases; J trimming: 7 bases; junction bases outside the gene matches: 19. There are 17 residues in the CDR3. Here the CDR3 reads CASSVTRSTRWGGTQYF. The CDR3, as DNA: TGTGCCAGCAGTGTGACTAGAAGTACGCGGTGGGGGGGGACCCAGTACTTC.

The V call is TRBV27, the J call TRBJ1-1; 7 bases map to TRBD1. Germline V CDR1 and CDR2: MNHEY, SMNVEV (reference sequence). This CDR3 has 13 amino acids. The junction had 10 bases not matched to a gene; V was cut back by 4 bases and J by 11 bases. The CDR3 sequence: CASSSKQGYRAFF. As DNA, the CDR3 is TGTGCCAGCAGTTCTAAACAGGGGTATAGGGCTTTCTTT.

The chain employs TRBV18 and TRBJ1-5; D gene uncertain. Trimming cost V 3 bases and J 9 bases, with 15 bases left between them. This CDR3 comprises 14 residues. Per the germline V gene, CDR1 is KGHSH and CDR2 is LQKENI. The CDR3 DNA reads TGTGCCAGCTCACCTGGGCAGCCCCCGGGGCCCCAGCATTTT. As protein: CASSPGQPPGPQHF.

This clone has just one count. For the CDR3, the DNA is TGTGCCAGCAGCCGCCGGGACAGGTTTTACCAAGAGACCCAGTACTTC. Its translation: CASSRRDRFYQETQYF. The V call is TRBV21-1, the J call TRBJ2-5; the D segment call TRBD1 is taken from the table without a DNA check. TRBV21-1 is given as a pseudogene. The CDR3 has 16 amino acids.

This clone came up once. The rearrangement uses TRBV2 and TRBJ1-5; TRBD1 matches 10 bases. Germline V gives CDR1 SNHLY, CDR2 FYNNEI. The CDR3 sequence is 14 residues long. Unmatched junction bases numbered 6, after V lost 6 bases and J lost 7 bases. As DNA, the CDR3 is TGTGCCAGCAGGGCTGGACAGGGGGACCAGCCCCAGCATTTT. It encodes CASRAGQGDQPQHF.

V is TRBV27 and J is TRBJ2-7; tentatively, D is TRBD1 or TRBD2 (7 bases each). Germline CDR1 MNHEY, CDR2 SMNVEV (reference sequence). Trimming left V 4 bases short and J 9 bases short, with 25 bases between. This CDR3 contains 16 residues. This CDR3 reads CASSSPGRGGTLGQYF. Here the CDR3 DNA reads TGTGCCAGCAGTTCCCCCGGCAGGGGGGGGACCTTGGGGCAGTACTTC.